This paragraph reports one T cell receptor beta chain. The source of the sample is a study of blood T cell repertoires in COVID-19. Sequenced by immunoSEQ multiplex PCR; TCRdb stores in-frame clones only, minus some. The sample records more than 200,000 clones, 84% being singletons. Germline values: CDR1 SGHAT, CDR2 FQDESV (reference sequence). The CDR3 is 13 amino acids. Trimming took 5 bases from V and 5 from J, leaving 12 bases between them. The material sequenced was peripheral blood. The TCR sequence derives from a woman aged 80 or over with COVID-19, enrolled during active disease. The chain joins TRBV11-1 to TRBJ1-1, with D possibly matching TRBD1 (5 bases). Here the CDR3 reads CASSVQERTEAFF. In DNA, the CDR3 is TGTGCCAGCAGCGTACAGGAGAGAACTGAAGCTTTCTTT.